Reported below is one T cell receptor (beta chain). This specimen comes from a study of technical replicates of blood from a few donors. CDR3 size: 14 residues. Per the germline V gene, CDR1 is SGDLS and CDR2 is YYNGEE. V was pared by 4 bases and J by 3 bases, with 5 bases of the junction left unmatched. Using immunoSEQ multiplex PCR, the repertoire was profiled, and TCRdb retains in-frame clones only, with some absent. The table includes about 83,000 clones, around 94% detected once. This chain uses TRBV9 with TRBJ2-7; TRBD1 matches at 9 bases. The specimen sequenced was T cells isolated from PBMCs. The receptor was isolated from a human donor in good health. CDR3 loop: CASSPRTGVYEQYF. CDR3 DNA: TGTGCCAGCAGCCCAAGGACAGGGGTCTACGAGCAGTACTTC.